The entry below describes one T cell receptor (beta chain). The table came from immunoSEQ multiplex PCR; TCRdb's copy has only in-frame clones and leaves some out. The sample consists of under 500,000 clones, 85% to 90% of them appearing once. This specimen comes from a study of blood T cell repertoires in COVID-19. The CDR3 is 15 amino acids. The J segment lost 5 bases and the V segment lost 5 bases, leaving 8 bases of the junction unmatched. Germline loops: CDR1 LNHDA, CDR2 SQIVND (reference sequence). The TCR was taken from a woman under 40 with acute or convalescent COVID-19. Sequencing used peripheral blood. V is TRBV19 and J is TRBJ2-7, with 11 bases identical to TRBD1. CDR3 protein: CASSLWDRGTHEQYF. The CDR3 DNA reads as TGTGCCAGTAGTCTGTGGGACAGGGGGACGCACGAGCAGTACTTC. The variable domain in full, with the rest retrieved from reference TRBV19 and TRBJ2-7, is DGGITQSPKYLFRKEGQNVTLSCEQNLNHDAMYWYRQDPGQGLRLIYYSQIVNDFQKGDIAEGYSVSREKKESFPLTVTSAQKNPTAFYLCASSLWDRGTHEQYFGPGTRLTVT.